The clone carrying this TCR beta chain showed up just a few times. The germline V gene encodes CDR1 LGHNT and CDR2 FRNRAP. The CDR3 covers 13 residues. V lost 7 bases, J lost 6 bases, and 14 bases lay in between. This entry is derived from a study of beta chain features in type 1 diabetes. The investigators reverse transcribed all of the isolated RNA, so they sequenced expressed TCRB transcripts. Measured with immunoSEQ multiplex PCR; TCRdb has only the in-frame clones, and not every one. The data show about 160,000 clones, with 7.5% to 10% seen just once and 2.3% held by the top ten. Purity above 95% was achieved in all sorted populations.

Sequenced material: central memory CD4+ T cells from blood. J is TRBJ2-3 and V is TRBV12-5; tentatively, D is TRBD1 (6 bases). The clonotype originates from a woman aged 18-29 years in good health. The CDR3 is CASALGGTDTQYF. The CDR3 DNA reads TGTGCTAGTGCCCTAGGGGGAACTGATACGCAGTATTTT.